Presented here are 29 T cell receptor beta chains from one specimen sequenced in a study of blood T cell repertoires in COVID-19. Profiling relied on immunoSEQ multiplex PCR, and the TCRdb table lists in-frame clones only, not all of them. The table lists approximately 150,000 clones, around 88% of them singletons. The sample comprised peripheral blood. The receptors shown here come from a human donor in a cohort sampled during active COVID-19.

V usage is TRBV24-1 and J usage is TRBJ2-3; 7 nucleotides align to TRBD1. CDR1 is KGHDR and CDR2 is SFDVKD in the germline V gene. V dropped 12 bases and J dropped 0; count of bases not matched to a gene: 11. The CDR3 is 15 amino acids. The DNA for the CDR3 is TGTGCCCGGAAGACAGGGCTTGGGAGCACAGATACGCAGTATTTT. Protein sequence: CARKTGLGSTDTQYF.

This chain joins TRBV29-1 and TRBJ1-3; D remains ambiguous. CDR3 size: 12 residues. Looked up from germline, CDR1 is SQVTM and CDR2 is ANQGSEA. The V and J ends lost 6 bases and 8 bases respectively, with 14 bases between them. CDR3: CSVAPTGDTIYF. The CDR3 DNA reads as TGCAGCGTGGCCCCGACCGGGGACACCATATATTTT.

This sequence joins TRBV9 and TRBJ1-2, with D possibly being TRBD1 (6 bases). Germline CDR1 SGDLS, CDR2 YYNGEE. The CDR3 consists of 15 residues. V was shortened by 4 bases and J by 3 bases, with 16 bases between the two germline ends. Written as DNA, the CDR3 is TGTGCCAGCAGCCCTAGCGGACAGCTAGACTATGGCTACACCTTC. This sequence encodes CASSPSGQLDYGYTF.

The chain couples TRBV15 to TRBJ1-5; 8 bases line up with TRBD1. CDR3 size: 15 residues. After removal of 3 bases from V and 2 bases from J, the junction contained 3 bases not matched to a gene. Germline lookup yields CDR1 LNHNV and CDR2 YYDKDF (reference sequence). The CDR3, as DNA: TGTGCCACCAGCAGGGACAGGGCAGGCAATCAGCCCCAGCATTTT. Translation: CATSRDRAGNQPQHF.

This rearrangement joins TRBV15 to TRBJ1-1, with 8 bases aligning to TRBD1. CDR1 and CDR2 from the germline V gene are LNHNV and YYDKDF (reference sequence). V was clipped by 0 bases and J by 10 bases; unmatched bases: 7. CDR3 length: 14 amino acids. CDR3 sequence (DNA): TGTGCCACCAGCAGAGACCGCCAGGGGGCCCGAGCTTTCTTT. Protein: CATSRDRQGARAFF. The entire variable domain, with the rest obtained from reference TRBV15 and TRBJ1-1, is as follows: DAMVIQNPRYQVTQFGKPVTLSCSQTLNHNVMYWYQQKSSQAPKLLFHYYDKDFNNEADTPDNFQSRRPNTSFCFLDIRSPGLGDTAMYLCATSRDRQGARAFFGQGTRLTVV.

This sequence joins TRBV11-2 and TRBJ2-7; D unclear. Deletions cut 2 bases from V and 6 bases from J, with 11 bases between. The CDR3 consists of 13 residues. The germline V gene has CDR1 SGHAT and CDR2 FQNNGV. DNA of the CDR3: TGTGCCAGCAGCTTATGGCCCGTCTTCGAGCAGTACTTC. It codes for CASSLWPVFEQYF.

The chain joins TRBV5-6 to TRBJ2-1; 16 nucleotides align to TRBD2. Germline V lookup: CDR1 SGHDT, CDR2 YYEEEE. With V trimmed by 3 bases and J by 5 bases, 8 bases remained unmatched. CDR3 size: 18 residues. CDR3 protein: CASSSPGLAGGRNNEQFF. The CDR3 coding sequence is TGTGCCAGCAGCTCACCGGGACTAGCGGGAGGGAGGAACAATGAGCAGTTCTTC.

V gene TRBV7-9 combines with J gene TRBJ1-6; D possibly corresponds to TRBD1 (6 bases). This CDR3 spans 16 amino acids. Germline assignment: CDR1 SEHNR and CDR2 FQNEAQ (reference sequence). The V and J ends lost 5 bases and 6 bases respectively, with 17 bases between them. Here the CDR3 DNA reads TGTGCCAGCAGCCCCCAACAGGGTACCGGTAATTCACCCCTCCACTTT. Protein product: CASSPQQGTGNSPLHF.

The chain recombines TRBV20-1 with TRBJ1-5, with D maybe TRBD1 (6 bases). In germline, CDR1 is DFQATT, CDR2 SNEGSKA (reference sequence). The V end lost 3 bases, the J end lost 3 bases, and 12 bases lay between the germline ends. This CDR3 has 14 residues. The DNA of the CDR3 is TGCAGTGCTAGTCTCGGACAGCCCAATCAGCCCCAGCATTTT. It codes for CSASLGQPNQPQHF.

The chain has TRBV28 and TRBJ1-4; possible D gene TRBD1, 5 bases. Trimming removed 6 bases at V and 9 bases at J, with 17 bases between. CDR1 is MDHEN, CDR2 SYDVKM, per germline. The CDR3 is 14 residues long. The CDR3 here is CASSPSGGKKKLFF. CDR3 coding DNA: TGTGCCAGCAGCCCCTCGGGGGGGAAGAAAAAACTGTTTTTT.

The V call is TRBV9, the J call TRBJ1-2; TRBD1 matches 12 bases. CDR3 length equals 14 residues. CDR1 and CDR2 (germline): SGDLS, YYNGEE. J lost 8 bases, V lost 2 bases, and 4 bases had no gene match. The CDR3 nucleotides are TGTGCCAGCAGCGTGGGACAGGGGGCCGGCGGCTACACCTTC. This encodes CASSVGQGAGGYTF. The full variable domain, in which reference TRBV9 and TRBJ1-2 provide the parts outside the CDR3, is DSGVTQTPKHLITATGQRVTLRCSPRSGDLSVYWYQQSLDQGLQFLIQYYNGEERAKGNILERFSAQQFPDLHSELNLSSLELGDSALYFCASSVGQGAGGYTFGSGTRLTVV.

V and J are TRBV5-4 and TRBJ2-5, with D uncertain. Deletions cut 0 bases from V and 5 bases from J, with 11 bases between. Germline CDR1 reads SGHNT; CDR2 reads YYREEE (reference sequence). CDR3 length: 14 amino acids. CDR3 in amino acids: CASSLGPTGETQYF. The DNA for the CDR3 is TGTGCCAGCAGCTTGGGCCCGACTGGGGAGACCCAGTACTTC.

CDR3: CATQWAEDTEAFF. For the CDR3, the DNA is TGTGCCACTCAGTGGGCGGAGGACACTGAAGCTTTCTTT. This rearrangement joins TRBV12-3 or TRBV12-4 to TRBJ1-1; no firm D call. CDR3 size: 13 residues. V shed 10 bases and J shed 3 bases, with 15 bases lying between them.

The chain employs TRBV13 and TRBJ1-1; D possibly corresponds to TRBD1 (5 bases). Trimming stripped 5 bases from V and 4 bases from J, with 17 bases between. CDR3 size: 15 residues. Germline CDR1 PRHDT, CDR2 FYEKMQ (reference sequence). The CDR3 region has the DNA TGTGCCAGCAGCAAAGGGCAGGGTATCTCCACTGAAGCTTTCTTT. Residues: CASSKGQGISTEAFF.

This chain connects TRBV24-1 to TRBJ2-1; 7 bases are shared with TRBD1. CDR3 length: 15 residues. Germline CDR1 reads KGHDR; CDR2 reads SFDVKD. J gave up 3 bases and V 5 bases, and 6 bases lay outside the gene matches. CDR3 residues: CATSGPGQNYNEQFF. CDR3 in DNA: TGTGCCACCAGTGGGCCGGGACAGAACTACAATGAGCAGTTCTTC.

The V and J genes are TRBV13 and TRBJ2-1, with 12 bases aligning to TRBD2. Germline V gives CDR1 PRHDT, CDR2 FYEKMQ (reference sequence). J gave up 8 bases and V 0 bases, and 2 bases lay outside the gene matches. The CDR3 runs to 15 residues. CDR3 nucleotide sequence: TGTGCCAGCAGCTTAGGGGCTAGCGGGAGGGATGAGCAGTTCTTC. It codes for CASSLGASGRDEQFF.

The chain recombines TRBV6-2 or TRBV6-3 with TRBJ2-2; D call uncertain. CDR1 is MNHEY, CDR2 SVGEGT, per germline. The germline V and J ends were trimmed by 6 bases and 6 bases, with 8 bases remaining between them. The CDR3 sequence is 12 residues long. Here the CDR3 DNA reads TGTGCCAGCAGCCTTCTCTCCGGGGAGCTGTTTTTT. It specifies CASSLLSGELFF.

The genes are TRBV28 and TRBJ2-7, with D possibly TRBD1 on 8 matching bases. Trimming took 7 bases from V and 3 from J, leaving 19 bases between them. CDR3 size: 15 residues. The germline V gene has CDR1 MDHEN and CDR2 SYDVKM. CDR3 coding DNA: TGTGCCAGCACTCCTCAACAGGGGGGGCTCTACGAGCAGTACTTC. It codes for CASTPQQGGLYEQYF.

The V gene is TRBV11-2, the J gene TRBJ2-7; 11 bases align to TRBD1. Germline V gives CDR1 SGHAT, CDR2 FQNNGV. The V segment lost 5 bases and the J segment 2 bases; nucleotides outside the gene matches: 2. The CDR3 consists of 14 residues. CDR3 residues: CASSTGQGAYEQYF. The CDR3 nucleotides read TGTGCCAGCAGCACGGGACAGGGGGCCTACGAGCAGTACTTC.

This clone was recorded a few times. The CDR3 DNA follows: TGTGCCAGCAGCTTTGGCGGGAGTGCGTACGAGCAGTACTTC. This translates into CASSFGGSAYEQYF. The chain carries TRBV7-9 and TRBJ2-7; 7 nucleotides align to TRBD2. The germline V gene has CDR1 SEHNR and CDR2 FQNEAQ (reference sequence). This CDR3 is built from 14 residues. V shed 3 bases, J shed 4 bases, and the junction held 6 bases outside the gene matches.

V gene TRBV30 combines with J gene TRBJ2-7; possible D gene TRBD2, 5 bases. V was shortened by 3 bases and J by 5 bases, with 20 bases between the two germline ends. The CDR3 sequence is 15 residues long. Germline-derived CDR1 and CDR2 are GTSNPN and SVGIG (reference sequence). The DNA of the CDR3 is TGTGCCTGGAGGGATCGGAGGACCATCCGTAACGAGCAGTACTTC. Its protein is CAWRDRRTIRNEQYF.

This chain joins TRBV6-5 and TRBJ2-7, with a weak D call TRBD1 (6 bases). V lost 0 bases and J 4 bases, leaving 7 bases between the germline ends. Germline lookup yields CDR1 MNHEY and CDR2 SVGAGI. There are 13 residues in the CDR3. The chain's CDR3 is CASSYSRGYEQYF. CDR3 bases: TGTGCCAGCAGTTACTCGAGGGGGTACGAGCAGTACTTC.

The rearrangement uses TRBV9 and TRBJ1-3; D gene uncertain. From germline, CDR1 is SGDLS and CDR2 YYNGEE. This CDR3 region has 17 residues. V was trimmed by 7 bases and J by 0 bases, leaving 20 bases between them. CDR3 coding DNA: TGTGCCAGCGGGGATGATGGGAGGTCGCCCTCTGGAAACACCATATATTTT. Translating it yields CASGDDGRSPSGNTIYF.

This rearrangement joins TRBV9 to TRBJ2-7; perhaps TRBD1 as D (5 bases). The CDR3 is made up of 15 amino acids. Looked up from germline, CDR1 is SGDLS and CDR2 is YYNGEE. Trimming cost V 0 bases and J 2 bases, with 12 bases left between them. CDR3 sequence: CASSVGGQATYEQYF. The CDR3 DNA reads as TGTGCCAGCAGCGTAGGAGGACAAGCAACCTACGAGCAGTACTTC.

This chain joins TRBV24-1 and TRBJ1-2, with D tentatively TRBD1 (5 bases). V lost 7 bases to trimming and J lost 3 bases, with 11 bases between them. Germline lookup yields CDR1 KGHDR and CDR2 SFDVKD. This CDR3 is built from 13 residues. CDR3 region: CATRGLSDYGYTF. The DNA for the CDR3 is TGTGCCACCAGGGGACTGTCAGACTATGGCTACACCTTC.

The chain has TRBV20-1 and TRBJ2-5, with 7 positions matching TRBD2. The CDR3 spans 12 residues. From germline, CDR1 is DFQATT and CDR2 SNEGSKA (reference sequence). V shed 4 bases, J shed 13 bases, and the junction held 12 bases outside the gene matches. The CDR3 reads CSATERDPTRYF. The CDR3 coding sequence is TGCAGTGCTACTGAGCGGGACCCCACGCGGTACTTC.

This chain connects TRBV5-4 to TRBJ2-5, with 10 positions matching TRBD2. The V segment lost 2 bases and the J segment 5 bases; nucleotides outside the gene matches: 6. This CDR3 region has 15 residues. Germline loops: CDR1 SGHNT, CDR2 YYREEE (reference sequence). The CDR3 nucleotides are TGTGCCAGCAGCTTCTTAGCGGGGGGCGGGGAGACCCAGTACTTC. Amino acids: CASSFLAGGGETQYF.

The CDR3 region is CATSRGRENQGSYEQYF. In DNA form, the CDR3 reads TGTGCCACCAGCAGAGGCCGGGAGAACCAAGGCTCCTACGAGCAGTACTTC. The chain combines TRBV15 with TRBJ2-7; D is possibly TRBD2 (6 bases). The CDR3 is 17 residues long. CDR1 and CDR2 (germline): LNHNV, YYDKDF (reference sequence). The V and J ends lost 1 base and 0 bases respectively, with 16 bases between them.

This clone was counted at least ten times. This chain links TRBV28 with TRBJ2-7; 9 bases are a match to TRBD1. Per germline, CDR1 MDHEN and CDR2 SYDVKM. The CDR3 consists of 15 residues. V lost 5 bases and J lost 1; bases outside the gene matches: 6. The DNA of the CDR3 is TGTGCCAGCAGTATCCGACAGGGGGTTTCCTACGAGCAGTACTTC. As protein: CASSIRQGVSYEQYF.